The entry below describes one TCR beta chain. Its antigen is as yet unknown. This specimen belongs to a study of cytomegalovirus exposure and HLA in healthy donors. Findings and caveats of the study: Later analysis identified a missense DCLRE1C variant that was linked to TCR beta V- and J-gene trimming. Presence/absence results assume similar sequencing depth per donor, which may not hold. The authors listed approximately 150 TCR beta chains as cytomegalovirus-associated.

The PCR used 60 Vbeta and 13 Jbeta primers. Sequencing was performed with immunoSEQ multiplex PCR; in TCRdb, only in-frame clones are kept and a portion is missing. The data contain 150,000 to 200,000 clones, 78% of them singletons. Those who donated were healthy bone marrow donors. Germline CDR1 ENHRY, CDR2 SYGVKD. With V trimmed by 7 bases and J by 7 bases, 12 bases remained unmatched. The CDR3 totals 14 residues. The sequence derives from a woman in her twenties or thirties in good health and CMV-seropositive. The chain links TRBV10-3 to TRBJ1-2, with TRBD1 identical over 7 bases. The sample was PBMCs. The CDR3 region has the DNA TGTGCCATCAAAGGAGACAGGGTTGTTAGTGGCTACACCTTC. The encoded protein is CAIKGDRVVSGYTF.